The 3 T cell receptor beta chains presented below share a single source sample, sequenced in a study of T cell responses to AZD1222 COVID-19 vaccine. Assay used: immunoSEQ multiplex PCR; TCRdb lists only in-frame clones, some missing. The sample includes some 120,000 clones, about 89% of them seen just once. The material sequenced was peripheral blood, taken on day 0 of AZD1222 vaccination. These receptors were collected from an adult in good health.

V and J are TRBV2 and TRBJ1-5; D may be TRBD1 (5 bases). The germline V gene has CDR1 SNHLY and CDR2 FYNNEI. The CDR3 extends over 16 amino acids. V lost 4 bases and J 4 bases, leaving 17 bases between the germline ends. The CDR3 DNA sequence: TGTGCCAGCAGTGGGGCGTGGGGGGAGGAAAATCAGCCCCAGCATTTT. Its protein is CASSGAWGEENQPQHF. The full variable domain, rest sourced from reference TRBV2 and TRBJ1-5, is EPEVTQTPSHQVTQMGQEVILRCVPISNHLYFYWYRQILGQKVEFLVSFYNNEISEKSEIFDDQFSVERPDGSNFTLKIRSTKLEDSAMYFCASSGAWGEENQPQHFGDGTRLSIL.

The DNA of the CDR3 is TGCAGCGTTGTAGTCCTCTCCGTCGGCTACACCTTC. Translation: CSVVVLSVGYTF. The rearrangement joins TRBV29-1 to TRBJ1-2, with unresolved D. Germline V lookup: CDR1 SQVTM, CDR2 ANQGSEA. The CDR3 extends over 12 amino acids. V was pared by 4 bases and J by 8 bases, with 14 bases between.

V usage is TRBV7-3 and J usage is TRBJ1-1; 10 bases align to TRBD1. CDR3 length equals 16 residues. Germline values: CDR1 SGHTA, CDR2 FQGTGA. Trimming removed 5 bases from V and 0 bases from J; junction bases left unmatched: 6. In DNA form, the CDR3 reads TGTGCCAGCAGCCCTACGACAGGGGGCCTGAACACTGAAGCTTTCTTT. Protein product: CASSPTTGGLNTEAFF. The full variable domain, completed using reference TRBV7-3 and TRBJ1-1, is GAGVSQTPSNKVTEKGKYVELRCDPISGHTALYWYRQSLGQGPEFLIYFQGTGAADDSGLPNDRFFAVRPEGSVSTLKIQRTERGDSAVYLCASSPTTGGLNTEAFFGQGTRLTVV.